This T cell receptor beta chain was identified during a study of blood T cell repertoires in COVID-19. Recovery among Cohort 3 donors was established by two negative PCRs, clearance, or symptom resolution. Libraries were prepared by immunoSEQ multiplex PCR; TCRdb keeps only in-frame clonotypes and omits some of them. The sample holds 150,000 to 200,000 clones; over 75% are singletons and the top ten take about 6%. This TCR was recovered from a man aged 35-49 years who had recovered from COVID-19. Sequenced: PBMCs or T cells enriched from blood (not recorded which).

CDR3 nucleotides: TGCGCCAGCAGCGTTCGGACAGGGGGTCTGAACACTGAAGCTTTCTTT. It is translated as CASSVRTGGLNTEAFF. The chain couples TRBV5-1 to TRBJ1-1; 10 bases line up with TRBD1. The length of the CDR3 is 16 residues. Germline CDR1 reads SGHRS; CDR2 reads YFSETQ. Germline trimming cut 4 bases from V and 0 bases from J; bases unmatched to any gene: 6.